The 9 T cell receptor beta chains in this list originate from one sample, sequenced in a study of response to subunit inactivated influenza vaccine. TCRdb reprocessed the RT-PCR reads via MiXCR and lists one record per CDR3 protein. The sample lists approximately 500,000 distinct CDR3 sequences, roughly 13% occurring once. This material consisted of PBMCs from blood, taken around seven weeks after vaccination. Every receptor here comes from a man over 45 who received an inactivated influenza vaccine.

This clonotype was counted between two and nine times. The chain has TRBV11-1 and TRBJ2-1, with D tentatively TRBD2 (7 bases). The V gene's germline CDR1 is SGHAT and CDR2 FQDESV (reference sequence). CDR3 length: 19 residues. Trimming stripped 2 bases from V and 4 bases from J, with 24 bases between. In DNA form, the CDR3 reads TGTGCCAGCAGCTTATTCCTCGCGGTTGGGGGGGCCTATTACAATGAGCAGTTCTTC. It is translated as CASSLFLAVGGAYYNEQFF.

CDR3 in amino acids: CANPGIFPYNEQFF. The CDR3 DNA sequence: TGTGCCAATCCTGGGATTTTCCCCTACAATGAGCAGTTCTTC. The rearrangement links TRBV6-2 or TRBV6-3 to TRBJ2-1; D not resolved. There are 14 residues in the CDR3. Germline CDR1 MNHEY, CDR2 SVGEGT. The V gene lost 10 bases and the J gene lost 2 bases, with 15 bases spanning the gap.

This clonotype was seen a few times. J is TRBJ2-3 and V is TRBV6-2 or TRBV6-3; a weak D match, TRBD2 (7 bases). The CDR3 is made up of 19 amino acids. Trimming cost V 2 bases and J 2 bases, with 23 bases left between them. Germline V gives CDR1 MNHEY, CDR2 SVGEGT. CDR3 DNA sequence: TGTGCCAGCAGTTACATTTCAGGGGCCGGGACTACTCACACAGATACGCAGTATTTT. Protein: CASSYISGAGTTHTDTQYF.

This clonotype has only a few counts. The chain joins TRBV5-5 to TRBJ2-7; possible D gene TRBD2, 5 bases. Trimming removed 4 bases from V and 5 bases from J, with 16 bases in between. This CDR3 has 14 amino acids. Germline CDR1 is SGHKS and CDR2 is YYEKEE (reference sequence). CDR3 residues: CASSTLRGFHEQYF. For the CDR3, the DNA is TGTGCCAGCAGCACCCTTCGCGGGTTCCACGAGCAGTACTTC.

This sequence joins TRBV29-1 and TRBJ1-1, with TRBD1 matching over 9 bases. The CDR3 length is 14 residues. Germline V gene sequence: CDR1 SQVTM, CDR2 ANQGSEA. The CDR3 DNA reads as TGCAGTGGTGCGGACAGGGGATCAAGCACTGAAGCTTTCTTT. This translates into CSGADRGSSTEAFF.

This clonotype was seen only a few times. V usage is TRBV7-2 and J usage is TRBJ2-7; weak D call: TRBD1 (6 bases). The CDR3 covers 15 residues. The germline V and J ends were trimmed by 0 bases and 2 bases, with 11 bases remaining between them. Germline V gene data show CDR1 as SGHTA and CDR2 as FQGNSA. This CDR3 is CASSLARGHPYEQYF. The CDR3 DNA is TGTGCCAGCAGCTTAGCTCGGGGACACCCCTACGAGCAGTACTTC.

This chain joins TRBV18 and TRBJ2-6; TRBD1 agrees at 8 bases. The CDR3 runs 19 residues. V was clipped by 2 bases and J by 3 bases; unmatched bases: 12. Germline V CDR1 and CDR2: KGHSH, LQKENI. CDR3 DNA: TGTGCCAGCTCACCAGTAGCAGGGGGCCCCACCATTGGGGCCAACGTCCTGACTTTC. This gives the protein CASSPVAGGPTIGANVLTF.

This chain uses TRBV7-2 with TRBJ1-1; maybe TRBD1 (5 bases). V was pared by 2 bases and J by 4 bases, with 11 bases between. Germline CDR1 is SGHTA and CDR2 is FQGNSA. The CDR3 is made up of 14 amino acids. CDR3 sequence: CASSLKGQGTEAFF. DNA of the CDR3: TGTGCCAGCAGCTTAAAAGGCCAGGGCACTGAAGCTTTCTTT. Filled out from reference TRBV7-2 and TRBJ1-1, the complete variable domain reads GAGVSQSPSNKVTEKGKDVELRCDPISGHTALYWYRQSLGQGLEFLIYFQGNSAPDKSGLPSDRFSAERTGGSVSTLTIQRTQQEDSAVYLCASSLKGQGTEAFFGQGTRLTVV.

This clonotype appeared many times. This chain links TRBV5-8 with TRBJ2-1; possibly TRBD1 for D (5 bases). The V end lost 6 bases, the J end lost 0 bases, and 28 bases lay between the germline ends. CDR3 length equals 20 residues. The germline V gene encodes CDR1 SGHTS and CDR2 YDEGEE. Written as DNA, the CDR3 is TGTGCCAGCACCTCTGAGACAGTCCGCGCTAAAGTTTACTCCTACAATGAGCAGTTCTTC. It yields the protein CASTSETVRAKVYSYNEQFF.